The TCR beta chain under discussion was sequenced for a study of read filtering for tumor transcriptome and immune sequencing. Study in general: TCR-mapped reads were about 4 to 11 million with IR-seq versus about 85 to 1,300 with RNA-seq. Study outcomes and limitations: Sorted CD138-negative bone marrow cells were not purified T cells. Compared with RNA-seq, IR-seq gave much higher clonotype depth and reliability.

This clonotype was counted ten times or more. Its specificity is unknown. This library used 300 to 450 ng RNA and molecular barcoded adaptors spanning alpha/delta and beta/gamma chains. One entry per CDR3 protein results from TCRdb running MiXCR on the reads. The sample holds approximately 60,000 distinct CDR3 sequences, 20% to 25% seen once. This CDR3 has 15 amino acids. V shed 5 bases, J shed 3 bases, and the junction held 6 bases outside the gene matches. Germline V gene sequence: CDR1 SGHTA, CDR2 FQGNSA. The TCR was taken from a donor older than 35 with multiple myeloma. The sequenced material came from a population of CD138-negative cells sorted from bone marrow. This chain uses TRBV7-2 with TRBJ2-1; 8 nucleotides match TRBD2. CDR3 bases: TGTGCCAGCAGCCCCACCGGGACTAGCTACAATGAGCAGTTCTTC. Its translation: CASSPTGTSYNEQFF.